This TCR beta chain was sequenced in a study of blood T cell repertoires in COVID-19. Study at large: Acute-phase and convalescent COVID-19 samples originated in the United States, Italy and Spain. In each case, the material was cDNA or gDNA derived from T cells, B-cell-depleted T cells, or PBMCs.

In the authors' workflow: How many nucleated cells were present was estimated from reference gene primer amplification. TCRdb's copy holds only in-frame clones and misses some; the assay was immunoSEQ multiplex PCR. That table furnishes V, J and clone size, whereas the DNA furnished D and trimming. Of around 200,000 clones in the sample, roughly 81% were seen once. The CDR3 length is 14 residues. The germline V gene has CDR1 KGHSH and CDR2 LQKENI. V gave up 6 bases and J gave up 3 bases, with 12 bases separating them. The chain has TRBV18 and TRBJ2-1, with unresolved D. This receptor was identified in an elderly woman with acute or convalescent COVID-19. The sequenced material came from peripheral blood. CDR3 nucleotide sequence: TGTGCCAGCTCCCCTCTACCAGGCTACAATGAGCAGTTCTTC. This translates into CASSPLPGYNEQFF.